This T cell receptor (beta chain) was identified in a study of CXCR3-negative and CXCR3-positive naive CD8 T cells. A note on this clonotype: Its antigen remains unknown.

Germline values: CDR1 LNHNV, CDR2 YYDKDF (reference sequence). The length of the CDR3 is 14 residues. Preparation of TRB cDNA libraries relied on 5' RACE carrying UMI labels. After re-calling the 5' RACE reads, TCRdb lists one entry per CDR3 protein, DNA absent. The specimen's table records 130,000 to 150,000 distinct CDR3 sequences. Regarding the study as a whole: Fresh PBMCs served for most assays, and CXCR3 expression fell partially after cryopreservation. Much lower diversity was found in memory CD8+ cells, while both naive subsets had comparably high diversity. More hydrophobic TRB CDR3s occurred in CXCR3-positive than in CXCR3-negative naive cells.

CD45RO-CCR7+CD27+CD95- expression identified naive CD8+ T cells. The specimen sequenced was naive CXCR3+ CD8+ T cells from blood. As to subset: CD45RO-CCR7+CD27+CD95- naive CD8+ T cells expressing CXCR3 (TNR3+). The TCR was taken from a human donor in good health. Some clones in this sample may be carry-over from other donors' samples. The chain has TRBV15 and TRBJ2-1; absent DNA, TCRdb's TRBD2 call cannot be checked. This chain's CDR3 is CATSRDGEGYEQFF.